The next 27 T cell receptor beta chains were all read from a single sample in a study of cytomegalovirus exposure and HLA in healthy donors. PCR used 60 Vbeta primers and 13 Jbeta primers. Profiled with immunoSEQ multiplex PCR; TCRdb holds only in-frame clones, not every one. The profile shows about 180,000 clones, roughly 77% of them singletons. Source material: PBMCs. The receptors were sampled from a woman aged 25 to 39 in good health and CMV-seronegative.

The rearrangement joins TRBV7-3 to TRBJ2-1, with D uncertain. Between the trimmed V and J ends, which lost 5 bases and 5 bases, there was a span of 10 bases. The V gene's germline CDR1 is SGHTA and CDR2 FQGTGA. CDR3 length equals 13 residues. The CDR3 DNA is TGTGCCAGCAGCCCGCAACAGAACAATGAGCAGTTCTTC. It specifies CASSPQQNNEQFF.

This clone was counted between two and nine times. V gene TRBV5-1 combines with J gene TRBJ2-5; TRBD2 agrees at 7 bases. The CDR3 consists of 16 residues. The germline gives CDR1 SGHRS, CDR2 YFSETQ. J was trimmed by 5 bases and V by 0 bases; bases with no gene match: 10. The CDR3 loop is CASSLGPTSLGETQYF. As DNA, the CDR3 is TGCGCCAGCAGCTTGGGTCCGACTAGCCTCGGGGAGACCCAGTACTTC.

This chain connects TRBV9 to TRBJ1-2; maybe TRBD1 (6 bases). V was cut by 3 bases and J by 0 bases, with 12 bases left in between. The length of the CDR3 is 15 residues. Per germline, CDR1 SGDLS and CDR2 YYNGEE. CDR3 residues: CASSAQQGANYGYTF. CDR3 sequence (DNA): TGTGCCAGCAGCGCGCAACAGGGAGCTAACTATGGCTACACCTTC.

This rearrangement joins TRBV9 to TRBJ1-6; possible D gene TRBD1, 5 bases. Germline assignment: CDR1 SGDLS and CDR2 YYNGEE. V was cut by 0 bases and J by 8 bases, with 9 bases left in between. The CDR3 length is 14 residues. Here the CDR3 reads CASSVDQGYSPLHF. The CDR3 DNA follows: TGTGCCAGCAGCGTAGATCAGGGTTATTCACCCCTCCACTTT.

This clone was seen a handful of times. The genes are TRBV6-5 and TRBJ2-1, with 9 bases that match TRBD2. Germline V gene lookup returns CDR1 MNHEY and CDR2 SVGAGI. CDR3 size: 15 residues. V gave up 2 bases and J gave up 9 bases; unmatched junction bases: 8. This CDR3 reads CASSYLAGGHGEQFF. In DNA form, the CDR3 reads TGTGCCAGCAGTTACCTCGCGGGGGGGCATGGTGAGCAGTTCTTC.

The rearrangement joins TRBV29-1 to TRBJ2-3; D may be TRBD1 (6 bases). The length of the CDR3 is 15 residues. Germline loops: CDR1 SQVTM, CDR2 ANQGSEA. V lost 2 bases, J lost 0 bases, and 12 bases lay in between. In nucleotides, the CDR3 is TGCAGCGTTGAAAGTGGACAGTCTAGCACAGATACGCAGTATTTT. It specifies CSVESGQSSTDTQYF.

This clone appeared a single time. Here the CDR3 reads CASSPSGEGVTEAFF. The DNA of the CDR3 is TGTGCCAGCTCACCATCGGGAGAGGGCGTCACTGAAGCTTTCTTT. This chain links TRBV18 with TRBJ1-1; no clear D gene. Germline CDR1 reads KGHSH; CDR2 reads LQKENI. The CDR3 runs 15 residues. Trimming cost V 2 bases and J 4 bases, with 14 bases left between them.

The rearrangement links TRBV27 to TRBJ1-1; 8 bases match TRBD1. Germline V lookup: CDR1 MNHEY, CDR2 SMNVEV (reference sequence). This CDR3 has 15 residues. The V gene end was trimmed by 5 bases and the J gene end by 0 bases; junction bases not matched to a gene: 5. CDR3 loop: CASSPHRGMNTEAFF. For the CDR3, the DNA is TGTGCCAGCAGTCCCCACAGGGGGATGAACACTGAAGCTTTCTTT.

The gene calls are TRBV6-1 and TRBJ1-3; D remains ambiguous. Trimming took 2 bases from V and 1 from J, leaving 9 bases between them. Germline V gene sequence: CDR1 MNHNS, CDR2 SASEGT. The length of the CDR3 is 15 residues. The CDR3 nucleotides are TGTGCCAGCAGTGAACGAGGGCTTTCTGGAAACACCATATATTTT. It specifies CASSERGLSGNTIYF.

V gene TRBV9 combines with J gene TRBJ1-3; 9 nucleotides line up with TRBD1. This CDR3 is built from 15 residues. Germline V gene lookup returns CDR1 SGDLS and CDR2 YYNGEE. After removal of 4 bases from V and 4 bases from J, the junction contained 6 bases not matched to a gene. CDR3 in DNA: TGTGCCAGCAGCAACACGGGACAGGGCGGAAACACCATATATTTT. Translating gives CASSNTGQGGNTIYF. Drawing the rest from reference TRBV9 and TRBJ1-3, the complete variable domain is DSGVTQTPKHLITATGQRVTLRCSPRSGDLSVYWYQQSLDQGLQFLIQYYNGEERAKGNILERFSAQQFPDLHSELNLSSLELGDSALYFCASSNTGQGGNTIYFGEGSWLTVV.

This sequence joins TRBV19 and TRBJ2-1, with 7 positions matching TRBD2. CDR3 length: 17 amino acids. V gave up 9 bases and J gave up 1 base; unmatched junction bases: 15. Germline assignment: CDR1 LNHDA and CDR2 SQIVND (reference sequence). CDR3 sequence reads: CASRMGGGRGSYNEQFF. CDR3 sequence (DNA): TGTGCCAGCCGTATGGGGGGAGGGCGCGGGTCCTACAATGAGCAGTTCTTC.

The CDR3 DNA reads TGTGCCTGGAGTGTTCAGGGAAGGCGGTACACCGGGGAGCTGTTTTTT. As protein: CAWSVQGRRYTGELFF. The genes are TRBV30 and TRBJ2-2; D is possibly TRBD1 (5 bases). Trimming took off 0 bases at V and 3 bases at J, with 14 bases between the two ends. Germline lookup yields CDR1 GTSNPN and CDR2 SVGIG (reference sequence). This CDR3 comprises 16 residues.

This chain connects TRBV7-2 to TRBJ2-3; D possibly corresponds to TRBD2 (7 bases). Germline values: CDR1 SGHTA, CDR2 FQGNSA. The CDR3 is 14 residues long. V shed 1 base and J shed 6 bases, with 11 bases lying between them. This CDR3 is CASSLGRGADTQYF. The CDR3 nucleotides are TGTGCCAGCAGCTTAGGACGGGGGGCTGATACGCAGTATTTT.

The CDR3 DNA sequence: TGTGCCAGCAGCACCGGGACAGGCCTTGAGCAGTACTTC. Encoded protein: CASSTGTGLEQYF. V usage is TRBV9 and J usage is TRBJ2-7, with TRBD1 identical over 8 bases. The CDR3 length is 13 residues. Trimming at V came to 4 bases and at J to 7 bases, leaving 7 bases not matched to a gene. Germline V gene sequence: CDR1 SGDLS, CDR2 YYNGEE.

The V gene is TRBV9, the J gene TRBJ1-2; D remains ambiguous. Germline V gene data show CDR1 as SGDLS and CDR2 as YYNGEE. V lost 0 bases and J lost 4, with 16 bases in between. The CDR3 is 16 amino acids. CDR3 sequence (DNA): TGTGCCAGCAGCGTAGCGGCAGGCCGTTCCCCCTATGGCTACACCTTC. Protein: CASSVAAGRSPYGYTF.

V is TRBV4-3 and J is TRBJ1-1, with 7 bases fitting TRBD1. V gave up 5 bases and J gave up 4 bases; unmatched junction bases: 7. There are 14 residues in the CDR3. From germline, CDR1 is LGHNA and CDR2 YSLEER. The CDR3 spells CASSTGEFGTEAFF. CDR3 nucleotides: TGCGCCAGCAGCACAGGGGAATTTGGCACTGAAGCTTTCTTT.

The chain carries TRBV4-1 and TRBJ2-1; perhaps TRBD2 as D (6 bases). The V end lost 0 bases, the J end lost 0 bases, and 9 bases lay between the germline ends. This CDR3 has 16 amino acids. CDR1 and CDR2 from the germline V gene are MGHRA and YSYEKL. CDR3 coding DNA: TGCGCCAGCAGCCAAGATCCCGGGGGCTCCTACAATGAGCAGTTCTTC. It codes for CASSQDPGGSYNEQFF.

This clone was detected a few times. The rearrangement uses TRBV30 and TRBJ1-1; unclear D gene. This CDR3 has 18 residues. CDR1 and CDR2 (germline): GTSNPN, SVGIG (reference sequence). Trimming removed 2 bases at V and 0 bases at J, with 22 bases between. The CDR3 DNA sequence: TGTGCCTGGAGTCCGCGATATGCGGGCCGGGATCTGAACACTGAAGCTTTCTTT. Its protein product is CAWSPRYAGRDLNTEAFF.

The rearrangement joins TRBV19 to TRBJ2-1; 15 nucleotides match TRBD2. The CDR3 covers 19 residues. Germline V gives CDR1 LNHDA, CDR2 SQIVND (reference sequence). The J segment lost 0 bases and the V segment lost 4 bases, leaving 7 bases of the junction unmatched. CDR3 region: CASSTRTSGGVSSYNEQFF. The CDR3 DNA sequence: TGTGCCAGTAGTACGAGGACTAGCGGGGGGGTTAGCTCCTACAATGAGCAGTTCTTC.

Only one count was recorded for this clone. This chain uses TRBV4-1 with TRBJ2-7; TRBD2 might be the D (7 bases). Germline V gives CDR1 MGHRA, CDR2 YSYEKL. The CDR3 runs 16 residues. Trimming stripped 7 bases from V and 3 bases from J, with 22 bases between. This CDR3 is CASTRDLRGAYYEQYF. The CDR3 nucleotides are TGCGCCAGCACCCGAGACTTACGGGGGGCCTACTACGAGCAGTACTTC.

V is TRBV5-4 and J is TRBJ2-7; D is possibly TRBD2 (5 bases). The CDR3 consists of 14 residues. The V and J ends lost 0 bases and 5 bases respectively, with 12 bases between them. Germline lookup yields CDR1 SGHNT and CDR2 YYREEE (reference sequence). This CDR3 is CASSLGPPGDEQYF. The CDR3 DNA reads as TGTGCCAGCAGCTTGGGACCCCCCGGGGACGAGCAGTACTTC.

This rearrangement joins TRBV18 to TRBJ1-1; D is perhaps TRBD1 (6 bases). The CDR3 extends over 18 amino acids. V shed 3 bases and J shed 5 bases, with 25 bases lying between them. Germline CDR1 KGHSH, CDR2 LQKENI. The chain's CDR3 is CASSPSITGTQEDTEAFF. The DNA of the CDR3 is TGTGCCAGCTCACCGTCAATAACAGGGACCCAAGAGGATACTGAAGCTTTCTTT.

This clone was counted once. The CDR3 region has the DNA TGTGCCAGCAGCCCTCGACAGGGGGGAGGCTACACCTTC. Its translation: CASSPRQGGGYTF. The chain recombines TRBV7-3 with TRBJ1-2, with 9 bases fitting TRBD1. The trim removed 5 bases at V and 8 bases at J, leaving 6 bases unmatched. The CDR3 is made up of 13 amino acids. Germline loops: CDR1 SGHTA, CDR2 FQGTGA.

The V call is TRBV5-4, the J call TRBJ2-1, with TRBD1 matching over 8 bases. The ends lost 1 base at V and 7 bases at J; junction bases unmatched: 4. In germline, CDR1 is SGHNT, CDR2 YYREEE (reference sequence). CDR3 length: 14 residues. This CDR3 is CASSLRQGANEQFF. In nucleotides, the CDR3 is TGTGCCAGCAGCTTGCGCCAGGGGGCGAATGAGCAGTTCTTC.

V and J are TRBV7-9 and TRBJ1-1, with 7 positions matching TRBD1. Per the germline V gene, CDR1 is SEHNR and CDR2 is FQNEAQ (reference sequence). The CDR3 has 13 amino acids. J lost 4 bases, V lost 7 bases, and 6 bases had no gene match. CDR3 sequence (DNA): TGTGCCAGCAAAAAGACAGGGACCACTGAAGCTTTCTTT. Encoded protein: CASKKTGTTEAFF.

This clone came up a few times. V and J are TRBV2 and TRBJ1-2; 8 bases are a match to TRBD1. The CDR3 consists of 17 residues. The V and J ends lost 6 bases and 2 bases, in that order; junction bases with no gene match: 14. Germline lookup yields CDR1 SNHLY and CDR2 FYNNEI. This CDR3 reads CASRYDARTGINYGYTF. The CDR3 bases are TGTGCCAGCAGATACGACGCCAGGACAGGGATAAACTATGGCTACACCTTC.

The rearrangement joins TRBV11-2 to TRBJ2-5, with a weak D call TRBD2 (5 bases). The V and J ends lost 7 bases and 2 bases respectively, with 20 bases between them. CDR1 is SGHAT and CDR2 is FQNNGV in the germline V gene. The CDR3 sequence is 16 residues long. CDR3 sequence: CASINTYSGRQETQYF. CDR3 DNA sequence: TGTGCCAGCATCAATACTTACTCGGGAAGGCAAGAGACCCAGTACTTC.